The entry below gives a single TCR beta chain sequence along with its context. Its antigen is not known. Researchers amplified the TCR beta CDR3 regions from RNA transcripts. Primed by the HTBI set, a first-round RT-PCR was run on the TCR CDR3. One entry per CDR3 protein, called by TCRdb with MiXCR from the multiplex PCR reads. The sample consists of tens of thousands of distinct CDR3 sequences, roughly 45% of them appearing once. Hyperthyroidism of Graves' type that showed no ophthalmopathy progression within 18 months was stable. Exclusion followed for patients with uncontrolled infection, other autoimmune disease, pregnancy or lactation. CDR1 is SNHLY and CDR2 is FYNNEI in the germline V gene. The V gene end was trimmed by 10 bases and the J gene end by 7 bases; junction bases not matched to a gene: 11. This CDR3 spans 13 amino acids. The sample belongs to a study of T cells in Graves' hyperthyroidism and ophthalmopathy. Study-level points and caveats: Ophthalmopathy got predicted by the model a median roughly 6.4 months before its onset.

Sequenced: blood. The gene calls are TRBV2 and TRBJ2-7; 9 bases fit TRBD2. The sequence derives from a woman aged 25-40 years with Graves' hyperthyroidism. CDR3 sequence reads: CAIDSSGGEEQYF. CDR3 DNA: TGTGCCATCGATAGTAGCGGGGGTGAGGAGCAGTACTTC.